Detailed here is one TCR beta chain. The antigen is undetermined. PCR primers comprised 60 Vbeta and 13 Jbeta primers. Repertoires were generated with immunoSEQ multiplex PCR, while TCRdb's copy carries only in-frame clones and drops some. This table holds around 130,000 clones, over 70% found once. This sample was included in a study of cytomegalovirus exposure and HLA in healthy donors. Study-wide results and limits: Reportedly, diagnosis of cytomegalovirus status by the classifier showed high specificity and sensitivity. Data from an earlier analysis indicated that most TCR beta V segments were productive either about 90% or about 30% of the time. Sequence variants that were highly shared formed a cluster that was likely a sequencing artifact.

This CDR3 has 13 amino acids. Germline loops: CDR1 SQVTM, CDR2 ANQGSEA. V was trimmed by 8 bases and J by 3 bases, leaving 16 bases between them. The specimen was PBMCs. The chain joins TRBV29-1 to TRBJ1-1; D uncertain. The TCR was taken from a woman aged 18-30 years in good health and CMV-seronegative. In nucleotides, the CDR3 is TGCAGCCCCCCCGGAGAGTTTTACACTGAAGCTTTCTTT. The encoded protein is CSPPGEFYTEAFF.